This TCR beta chain was recorded in a study of technical replicates of blood from several donors. Sequencing used immunoSEQ multiplex PCR; TCRdb keeps in-frame clones, though not all of them. This repertoire shows over 70,000 clones, roughly 94% found once; its top ten account for under 0.5%. Sequenced input: T cells isolated from PBMCs. The receptor was derived from a human donor in good health.

The CDR3 sequence is CAARGMNTEAFF. The DNA for the CDR3 is TGTGCCGCACGAGGTATGAACACTGAAGCTTTCTTT. The V call is TRBV30, the J call TRBJ1-1, with D hard to call. V shed 8 bases and J shed 0 bases, with 10 bases lying between them. The CDR3 loop spans 12 amino acids. Germline values: CDR1 GTSNPN, CDR2 SVGIG (reference sequence).